The 3 T cell receptor beta chains reported below all come from one sample, sequenced in a study of blood T cell repertoires in COVID-19. Libraries were prepared by immunoSEQ multiplex PCR; TCRdb keeps only in-frame clonotypes and omits some of them. Altogether approximately 260,000 clones are present, 85% being singletons, with the ten largest covering under 8%. Input material: PBMCs or T cells enriched from blood (not recorded which). Receptors originate from a woman aged 45 to 65 who had been exposed to COVID-19.

This clone has a handful of counts. This chain uses TRBV7-2 with TRBJ2-1; 14 nucleotides align to TRBD2. Per germline, CDR1 SGHTA and CDR2 FQGNSA. J was trimmed by 9 bases and V by 8 bases; bases with no gene match: 9. This CDR3 comprises 15 residues. CDR3 residues: CASRLAGGLVGEQFF. Here the CDR3 DNA reads TGTGCCAGCCGACTAGCGGGGGGGCTAGTCGGTGAGCAGTTCTTC.

The rearrangement links TRBV29-1 to TRBJ2-3, with D possibly TRBD1 on 5 matching bases. CDR1 is SQVTM, CDR2 ANQGSEA, per germline. V was pared by 0 bases and J by 4 bases, with 14 bases between. This CDR3 contains 15 residues. The CDR3 DNA reads TGCAGCGTTGAAGATTCGGGCGTGGGGCCAGATACGCAGTATTTT. Its protein product is CSVEDSGVGPDTQYF.

The chain has TRBV28 and TRBJ1-2; no clear D. Trimming left V 3 bases short and J 7 bases short, with 9 bases between. The germline gives CDR1 MDHEN, CDR2 SYDVKM. The CDR3 is 12 amino acids. The CDR3 here is CASSFTHGGYTF. CDR3 sequence (DNA): TGTGCCAGCAGTTTCACCCACGGTGGCTACACCTTC.